The 3 T cell receptor beta chains reported below all come from one sample, sequenced in a study of response to subunit inactivated influenza vaccine. TCRdb reprocessed the RT-PCR reads with MiXCR, giving one entry per CDR3 protein. The data show some 190,000 distinct CDR3 sequences, roughly 14% seen once. Sequenced material: CD8+ T cells sorted from PBMCs, taken 5 to 6 days after vaccination. The receptors were gathered from a man in his fifties or sixties who received an inactivated influenza vaccine.

V and J are TRBV28 and TRBJ2-7, with 10 nucleotides matching TRBD1. Per germline, CDR1 MDHEN and CDR2 SYDVKM. This CDR3 comprises 15 residues. The V and J ends lost 3 bases and 6 bases, in that order; junction bases with no gene match: 8. As DNA, the CDR3 is TGTGCCAGCAGTTTCCCCGGGACAGGGGCGGTCGAGCAGTACTTC. It translates to CASSFPGTGAVEQYF.

The J gene is TRBJ2-1, the V gene TRBV6-2 or TRBV6-3; D gene ambiguous. CDR1 and CDR2 (germline): MNHEY, SVGEGT. Trimming took off 6 bases at V and 5 bases at J, with 8 bases between the two ends. This CDR3 comprises 12 residues. The CDR3 nucleotides read TGTGCCAGCAGCCCCACCGACAATGAGCAGTTCTTC. Amino acids: CASSPTDNEQFF.

This clonotype was detected only a few times. The chain recombines TRBV28 with TRBJ2-1; 14 bases fit TRBD2. The CDR3 runs 17 residues. Germline loops: CDR1 MDHEN, CDR2 SYDVKM. Unmatched junction bases numbered 8, after V lost 2 bases and J lost 8 bases. CDR3 DNA sequence: TGTGCCAGCAGTTTACCCCTGACTAGCGGGGGGGCGGATGAGCAGTTCTTC. It translates to CASSLPLTSGGADEQFF.